This entry describes one T cell receptor (beta chain). The antigen it binds to is not known. No per-base quality is available; no much larger clone lies one base away. In total, 666 healthy bone marrow donors made up the cohort. Cohort members were all nominally healthy when sampled, although unrecorded immune exposures were likely present. The donor tested CMV seropositive, placing the donor among the roughly 270 seropositive members of the cohort. A peripheral blood sample was collected from each donor, and TCR beta sequencing was performed on peripheral blood mononuclear cells. The Qiagen DNeasy Blood Extraction Kit was used to extract genomic DNA from the blood cell samples. Receptor libraries were prepared by the immunoSEQ multiplex PCR assay. A mixture of 60 forward primers for TCR Vbeta segments and 13 reverse primers for TCR Jbeta segments was used in the multiplex PCR. A multiplex PCR assay on genomic DNA amplified the CDR3 region of rearranged TCR beta genes. The amplified TCR beta libraries were sequenced on the Illumina HiSeq System as 87-base-pair reads. The study's own analysis went as follows. A later analysis tallied 75 million to 95 million unique TCR beta chains across the 666 repertoires, and around 10 million of those chains were shared by two or more donors. Raw reads were error-corrected and collapsed into unique sequences with a nearest-neighbor algorithm that merged closely related sequences to remove PCR and sequencing errors. Alignment of CDR3 sequences to IMGT reference sequences was used to assign V, D and J gene segments. For a sequence to be retained, a match of at least six nucleotides was required to both a V gene segment and a J gene segment. A rearrangement counted as productive if the CDR3 had no stop codons and remained in frame with V and J, and every other rearrangement counted as non-productive. CDR3 was defined by IMGT convention, running from the second conserved V-encoded cysteine to the conserved J-encoded phenylalanine. Sequences without an unambiguous match to a single V gene segment were excluded from the earlier analysis of several hundred of the donors. In an earlier analysis of a few hundred of the donors, V segments were called functional above 56.7% productive rearrangements and were called segregating when the between-donor standard deviation exceeded 5%. A statistical classification framework was built for diagnosing cytomegalovirus status from the catalog of TCR beta chain sequences. In a later analysis, TCR nucleotide sequences were compared against IMGT/GENE-DB human TR gene sequences so that V and J genes could be assigned. A later analysis assigned CDR3 sequences and most-parsimonious VDJ recombination scenarios with the TCRdist pipeline. In a later analysis, each TCR beta chain was defined by its CDR3 amino acid sequence together with its V-gene family, and reads lacking a unique V-gene family were excluded. To address suspected cross-contamination and a sequencing artifact, a later analysis removed around 590 highly shared, low-generation-probability nucleotide sequences. In a later analysis, a clonal expansion index for each public chain was calculated from normalized within-repertoire ranks of inferred template counts. In a later analysis, generation probabilities were computed with a VDJ recombination model fitted to out-of-frame rearrangements, and the resulting probabilities were checked against IGoR. In a later analysis, TCR-TCR, TCR-HLA and TCR-CMV co-occurrence was scored with hypergeometric tests, and a repertoire-size bias correction was applied to TCR pairs. To estimate false discovery rates, a later analysis permuted the HLA or CMV assignments 20 times. In a later analysis, co-occurring TCRs were grouped with DBSCAN, and TCRdist sequence similarity was added when clustering was performed within HLA-allele-positive subsets. For co-occurrence clustering, repertoires with fewer than 30,000 or more than 120,000 public chains were excluded, along with four or five repertoires with anomalous nucleotide sharing. This is the immuneACCESS table as TCRdb keeps it, with only in-frame sequences that have V and J called. A part of the clones is gone; compared with another copy, unresolved V genes explain less than half, and the rest is unexplained. Clone size and V and J calls were adopted from that table, with D and trimming inferred from the DNA. A total of approximately 170,000 clones appear in this sample, about 77% of them only once. The top ten hold around 2.5% of the sample.

This sample stems from a study of cytomegalovirus exposure and HLA in healthy donors (dated by TCRdb to 2016 to 2017). Regarding the research as a whole: According to an earlier analysis of a few hundred of the donors, roughly 180 million T cells yielded over 100 million unique TCR beta sequences and 276 Gb of sequence data. The study used immunosequencing to profile the T cell repertoires of approximately 650 subjects and linked those repertoires to cytomegalovirus serostatus. All discovery cohort repertoires had been generated using a single sequencing platform. In a later genetic analysis, genome-wide SNP genotypes for about 55% of the 666 donors were used, and that subset was treated as a discovery cohort. In the later analysis, no new phenotypic data were used to find candidate immune exposures; instead, reliance was placed on TCR beta sequences and their occurrence across donors. On average, approximately 250,000 unique TCR beta nucleotide sequences were sequenced per donor among 398 genotyped donors of the cohort, with around 19% of those sequences being non-productive. Because of strong linkage in the cohort, roughly five DR-DQ haplotypes were treated as single units for association and clustering. The number of donors typed differed by locus, with about 620-630 for A, B, C, DRB1 and DQB1, roughly 520 for DQA1, 600 to 610 for DPA1, and 450 to 480 for DPB1. About 280 gigabases of sequencing data and 78 million or so unique TCR sequences were included in an early release covering about 700 HLA-typed donors. Donor age, sex, ethnicity and CMV serostatus were compiled together with the repertoire data. Along with the approximately 670-subject first cohort, a separate validation cohort of 120 different subjects was used. Among the roughly 370 genotyped donors, approximately 77% belonged to the genetic ancestry cluster associated with self-reported Caucasian donors. The study aimed to test whether cataloging public T cell receptors could reveal signatures of past pathogen exposure. High-throughput TCR immunosequencing, statistical association of individual TCRs with disease status, and machine learning were combined to predict cytomegalovirus infection status. An earlier analysis of several hundred of the donors applied high-throughput TCR beta sequencing to assess whether each TCR beta V gene segment acted as functional or pseudogenic. A later analysis re-examined previously published TCR beta repertoires from about 670 donors and added high-resolution HLA genotyping to investigate patterns of TCR occurrence. Class I and class II HLA loci were covered by the typing at four-digit resolution. The study at large found these results: A cluster of highly shared sequence variants was judged likely to be a technical artifact of the sequencing pipeline. Compared with equally common non-associated chains, HLA-associated TCR beta chains in a later analysis were more clonally expanded and had lower generation probabilities. Some IMGT-functional V segments, including TRBV6-2 and TRBV6-3, could not be told apart with the 87-base-pair reads, so those segments were excluded. A later genetic analysis reported fewer N-insertions in productive TCRs among donors in an Asian-associated ancestry cluster than the roughly 700-donor mean. According to a later analysis, most CMV-associated TCR beta chains appeared to be HLA-restricted, and the HLA associations seemed to be driven largely by CMV exposure. In both the original and validation cohorts, the classifier was reported to diagnose cytomegalovirus status with high specificity and sensitivity. In vitro tests confirmed that a few of the cytomegalovirus-associated TCR beta chains recognize cytomegalovirus antigens. A further reported finding was that TCR beta sequences accurately predicted the HLA-A and HLA-B alleles for most subjects in the first cohort. The authors suggested that the approach could potentially be generalized to other disease states and immunological phenotypes. HLA typing was unavailable for some donors at each locus, so association tests used only the typed subset. A later genetic analysis associated a missense DCLRE1C variant with V-gene and J-gene trimming of TCR beta chains, and an independent cohort replicated the association. The earlier analysis of nearly 600 of the donors excluded some 16 rarely observed V segments, including chromosome 9 orphons, because counts were too low. Presence/absence analyses assumed roughly uniform sequencing depth across donors, an assumption that may not hold. Linkage disequilibrium might explain the correlated functional status among segregating V segments, but an unknown experimental factor could not be ruled out. Most TCR sequences were observed very rarely across donors, whereas some public TCRs were present in many individuals. According to a later analysis, parvovirus B19, influenza, CMV and Epstein-Barr virus appeared linked to several top co-occurrence clusters. Broadly in line with IMGT annotations, most TCR beta V segments showed up in productive rearrangements about 90% or about 30% of the time in an earlier analysis of several hundred of the donors. At a false discovery rate of 0.05, a later analysis linked some 18,000 TCR beta sequences to specific HLA alleles. A later analysis found that TCR association rates varied across HLA loci, with DRB1 alleles showing the most associated TCRs and HLA-C alleles the fewest. In this cohort, only TCR beta chains were sequenced, and detectable features were limited by the absence of alpha or paired-chain data. When HLA alleles, especially DR and DQ, strongly co-occurred, attributing TCR associations to individual alleles was difficult. The study listed 170 or so TCR beta chains as associated with cytomegalovirus. CMV serostatus was the only immune exposure information available for the cohort.

There are 15 amino acids in the CDR3, from cysteine to phenylalanine inclusive. The sequence is cut down to CDR3 DNA, 45 bases in frame from base 1. Trimmed from V: 5 bases; trimmed from J: 5 bases; junction bases lacking a gene match: 11. The germline V gene (reference sequence) gives CDR1 as LNHDA and CDR2 as SQIVND. The source is a woman in her forties in good health and CMV-seropositive. Sequencing was performed on PBMCs. Here the chain combines TRBV19 and TRBJ2-5; a stretch of 7 junction bases matches TRBD2. The CDR3 region has the sequence CASSVPGGLGETQYF. In nucleotide form, the sequence is TGTGCCAGTAGTGTCCCGGGGGGTCTTGGGGAGACCCAGTACTTC.